Each of the 14 T cell receptor beta chains below was sequenced from the same sample in a study of blood T cell repertoires in COVID-19. Produced via immunoSEQ multiplex PCR; TCRdb's table is partial and in-frame only. The table records just under 350,000 clones, about nine tenths of them present only once. Sequenced material: peripheral blood. The receptors stem from a woman between 50 and 59 years old with COVID-19, enrolled during active disease.

This clone has a handful of counts. CDR3 amino acids: CATSPSGQGAVRYGYTF. CDR3 DNA sequence: TGTGCCACCAGTCCATCGGGACAGGGGGCGGTGAGGTATGGCTACACCTTC. V and J are TRBV24-1 and TRBJ1-2; TRBD1 matches at 12 bases. The trim removed 6 bases at V and 5 bases at J, leaving 12 bases unmatched. The CDR3 contains 17 residues. The V gene's germline CDR1 is KGHDR and CDR2 SFDVKD.

This clone was recorded only once. J is TRBJ1-3 and V is TRBV7-8; 9 nucleotides match TRBD1. The J segment lost 1 base and the V segment lost 5 bases, leaving 9 bases of the junction unmatched. This CDR3 spans 17 amino acids. From germline, CDR1 is SGHVS and CDR2 FQNEAQ. The CDR3 coding sequence is TGTGCCAGCAGCATCAACTACAGGGGGCAGTCTGGAAACACCATATATTTT. Protein product: CASSINYRGQSGNTIYF.

The chain recombines TRBV12-3 or TRBV12-4 with TRBJ2-7; perhaps TRBD1 as D (5 bases). This CDR3 is 13 amino acids long. Trimming shortened V by 1 base and J by 5 bases, and 9 bases separated the two germline ends. This CDR3 reads CASSLGAGHEQYF. Here the CDR3 DNA reads TGTGCCAGCAGTTTAGGTGCAGGGCACGAGCAGTACTTC.

This chain links TRBV6-6 with TRBJ2-3; weak D call: TRBD2 (5 bases). The V end was cut by 0 bases, the J end by 5 bases, with 12 bases between. The CDR3 contains 15 residues. Germline CDR1 reads MNHNY; CDR2 reads SVGAGI (reference sequence). Here the CDR3 reads CASSYSGARQDTQYF. In DNA, the CDR3 is TGTGCCAGCAGTTACTCGGGAGCACGTCAAGATACGCAGTATTTT.

The chain uses TRBV5-1 and TRBJ2-7; 9 positions match TRBD1. The junction had 5 bases not matched to a gene; V was cut back by 4 bases and J by 3 bases. The CDR3 runs 14 residues. Germline-derived CDR1 and CDR2 are SGHRS and YFSETQ. The CDR3 spells CASSRDRELYEQYF. CDR3 nucleotide sequence: TGCGCCAGCAGCAGGGACAGGGAGCTCTACGAGCAGTACTTC.

The V gene is TRBV21-1, the J gene TRBJ1-3; the tabulated D call, TRBD1, remains unverified against the DNA. TRBV21-1 is an annotated pseudogene. This CDR3 comprises 17 residues. The chain's CDR3 is CASSNAGQGKEKNTIYF. As DNA, the CDR3 is TGTGCCAGCAGCAACGCAGGACAGGGGAAAGAAAAAAACACCATATATTTT.

The chain recombines TRBV7-8 with TRBJ2-1, with TRBD2 matching 8 bases. Germline V lookup: CDR1 SGHVS, CDR2 FQNEAQ. This CDR3 comprises 16 residues. The ends lost 7 bases at V and 3 bases at J; junction bases unmatched: 11. The CDR3 loop is CASTILLAAIYNEQFF. DNA of the CDR3: TGTGCCAGCACCATACTACTAGCGGCAATCTACAATGAGCAGTTCTTC.

This clone occurred a few times. The CDR3 DNA follows: TGTGCCAGCAGCCAAGTTTTGAGAACCGGTGGCAATGAGCAGTTCTTC. This encodes CASSQVLRTGGNEQFF. This sequence joins TRBV3-1 (or the pseudogene TRBV3-2) and TRBJ2-1; D remains ambiguous. Germline V lookup: CDR1 LGHDT, CDR2 YNNKEL (reference sequence). Deletions cut 1 base from V and 6 bases from J, with 16 bases between. This CDR3 comprises 16 residues.

This CDR3 reads CASSHGTDEAFF. The CDR3 coding sequence is TGTGCCAGCAGCCACGGGACAGACGAAGCTTTCTTT. The V call is TRBV7-9, the J call TRBJ1-1; 7 bases fit TRBD1. Germline V gene data show CDR1 as SEHNR and CDR2 as FQNEAQ (reference sequence). The CDR3 covers 12 residues. The J segment lost 8 bases and the V segment lost 5 bases, leaving 5 bases of the junction unmatched.

The sample holds one count of this clone. CDR3 in DNA: TGCAGTGCTAGTCAGGGGGCGGCCTATGGCTACACCTTC. It is translated as CSASQGAAYGYTF. The chain employs TRBV20-1 and TRBJ1-2; 8 bases map to TRBD1. The CDR3 contains 13 residues. V gave up 3 bases and J gave up 4 bases; unmatched junction bases: 4. Germline V gene sequence: CDR1 DFQATT, CDR2 SNEGSKA (reference sequence).

This rearrangement joins TRBV28 to TRBJ1-1; D might be TRBD1 (5 bases). With 5 bases removed from V and 6 bases from J, the gap between germline ends came to 13 bases. This CDR3 spans 13 amino acids. Germline assignment: CDR1 MDHEN and CDR2 SYDVKM. The CDR3 is CASSPYPTAEAFF. The CDR3 DNA reads TGTGCCAGCAGTCCCTACCCGACAGCTGAAGCTTTCTTT.

This chain uses TRBV7-8 with TRBJ1-2; maybe TRBD1 (6 bases). Germline assignment: CDR1 SGHVS and CDR2 FQNEAQ. The CDR3 length is 13 residues. V gave up 8 bases and J gave up 2 bases, with 12 bases separating them. This CDR3 reads CASGTPKNYGYTF. The CDR3 region has the DNA TGTGCCAGCGGGACACCGAAAAACTATGGCTACACCTTC.

The V call is TRBV2, the J call TRBJ1-1, with unresolved D. Deletions cut 10 bases from V and 7 bases from J, with 13 bases between. CDR1 and CDR2 (germline): SNHLY, FYNNEI. The CDR3 consists of 11 residues. The CDR3 nucleotides read TGTGCCACAAAGGGAGGGATTGAAGCTTTCTTT. Translated: CATKGGIEAFF.

V is TRBV3-1 (or the pseudogene TRBV3-2) and J is TRBJ2-5, with 8 bases fitting TRBD1. The CDR3 is 15 amino acids. Losses at the gene ends were 4 bases for V and 4 bases for J; bases not matched to a gene: 8. Germline V CDR1 and CDR2: LGHDT, YNNKEL (reference sequence). CDR3 DNA: TGTGCCAGCAGCCCCGGACAGGGAAGAGGAGAGACCCAGTACTTC. Residues: CASSPGQGRGETQYF.